The clone carrying this TCR beta chain was detected a few times. What it recognizes is unknown. This library used approximately 0.4 ug RNA and molecular barcoded adaptors spanning alpha/delta and beta/gamma chains. Each CDR3 protein is one row after TCRdb ran MiXCR on the reads. The data contain 94,000 or so distinct CDR3 sequences, 10% to 15% of them singletons. These data originate in a study of read filtering for tumor transcriptome and immune sequencing. In the study overall: DNase treatment preceded whole-transcriptome library preparation. Study outcomes and limitations: RNA-seq captured clonotypes less deeply and reliably than IR-seq.

The V gene's germline CDR1 is MNHNY and CDR2 SVGAGI (reference sequence). This CDR3 is built from 16 residues. The V end lost 7 bases, the J end lost 2 bases, and 18 bases lay between the germline ends. What was sequenced was a population of CD138-negative cells sorted from bone marrow. The sequence derives from a donor at least 40 years old with multiple myeloma. The chain is built from TRBV6-6 and TRBJ1-5, with D perhaps TRBD1 (6 bases). The CDR3 here is CASTTRGQLGNQPQHF. The CDR3 bases are TGTGCCAGCACAACACGGGGGCAGTTGGGCAATCAGCCCCAGCATTTT.